The 14 T cell receptor beta chains in this list originate from one sample, sequenced in a study of OX40 agonist ivuxolimab in advanced cancers. Sequencing was performed with immunoSEQ multiplex PCR; in TCRdb, only in-frame clones are kept and a portion is missing. The repertoire includes tens of thousands of clones, about 85% of them detected once, and about 1.3% sits in the top ten. Here the sequenced sample was CD4+ or CD8+ T cells sorted from blood, taken in a trial of the OX40 agonist ivuxolimab. The origin of the receptors is an adult with an advanced solid tumor such as melanoma, head and neck, liver or kidney cancer.

The chain has TRBV18 and TRBJ1-5; perhaps TRBD1 as D (5 bases). This CDR3 is built from 16 residues. Per germline, CDR1 KGHSH and CDR2 LQKENI. Trimming stripped 5 bases from V and 2 bases from J, with 16 bases between. Here the CDR3 DNA reads TGTGCCAGCTCAGCCCCGAGGGGCCGGGGCAATCAGCCCCAGCATTTT. It is translated as CASSAPRGRGNQPQHF.

The chain uses TRBV19 and TRBJ2-1; tentative D call: TRBD2 (5 bases). The CDR3 consists of 13 residues. Germline lookup yields CDR1 LNHDA and CDR2 SQIVND (reference sequence). V was shortened by 3 bases and J by 6 bases, with 9 bases between the two germline ends. In nucleotides, the CDR3 is TGTGCCAGTAGTATCACGGAGGCCAATGAGCAGTTCTTC. It codes for CASSITEANEQFF.

The chain has TRBV5-8 and TRBJ1-4; tentatively, D is TRBD1 (5 bases). Trimming shortened V by 4 bases and J by 9 bases, and 22 bases separated the two germline ends. Germline assignment: CDR1 SGHTS and CDR2 YDEGEE. CDR3 length: 16 residues. Here the CDR3 DNA reads TGTGCCAGCAGCACCCGACAGTTACTATTCCTTCAAAAACTGTTTTTT. Protein sequence: CASSTRQLLFLQKLFF.

This sequence joins TRBV5-1 and TRBJ2-5, with D uncertain. CDR3 length equals 12 residues. Germline CDR1 SGHRS, CDR2 YFSETQ. The V gene lost 1 base and the J gene lost 1 base, with 2 bases spanning the gap. In DNA form, the CDR3 reads TGCGCCAGCAGCTTGACCCAAGAGACCCAGTACTTC. Protein sequence: CASSLTQETQYF.

This clone was seen a single time. V gene TRBV6-6 combines with J gene TRBJ1-6; TRBD1 matches at 7 bases. The V segment lost 5 bases and the J segment 7 bases; nucleotides outside the gene matches: 5. The CDR3 has 14 amino acids. CDR1 MNHNY and CDR2 SVGAGI come from the germline V gene (reference sequence). CDR3 in amino acids: CASSTRDSNSPLHF. CDR3 DNA sequence: TGTGCCAGCAGTACACGGGACAGCAATTCACCCCTCCACTTT.

J is TRBJ1-5 and V is TRBV7-8, with TRBD1 identical over 10 bases. The CDR3 extends over 14 amino acids. The germline V gene has CDR1 SGHVS and CDR2 FQNEAQ. V was pared by 5 bases and J by 6 bases, with 4 bases of the junction left unmatched. The CDR3: CASSIRDRGQPQHF. In DNA form, the CDR3 reads TGTGCCAGCAGCATCCGGGACAGGGGTCAGCCCCAGCATTTT. Using reference TRBV7-8 and TRBJ1-5 for the parts outside the CDR3, the full variable domain is GAGVSQSPRYKVAKRGQDVALRCDPISGHVSLFWYQQALGQGPEFLTYFQNEAQLDKSGLPSDRFFAERPEGSVSTLKIQRTQQEDSAVYLCASSIRDRGQPQHFGDGTRLSIL.

The chain has TRBV28 and TRBJ2-1; TRBD1 matches at 9 bases. The CDR3 sequence is 18 residues long. CDR1 is MDHEN and CDR2 is SYDVKM in the germline V gene. Trimming took 6 bases from V and 5 from J; bases not matched to a gene: 17. This CDR3 is CASRPPGQGTPGHNEQFF. The CDR3 nucleotides are TGTGCCAGCAGGCCGCCGGGACAGGGAACCCCTGGCCACAATGAGCAGTTCTTC.

The rearrangement uses TRBV6-1 and TRBJ2-2, with D hard to call. V lost 6 bases and J lost 4, with 15 bases in between. The CDR3 runs 15 residues. Germline V gene sequence: CDR1 MNHNS, CDR2 SASEGT. In DNA form, the CDR3 reads TGTGCCAGCAGGATCGCGGCTTTTACCACCGGGGAGCTGTTTTTT. This encodes CASRIAAFTTGELFF.

V usage is TRBV19 and J usage is TRBJ2-5; 10 bases are a match to TRBD2. The germline CDR1 and CDR2 sequences are LNHDA and SQIVND (reference sequence). This CDR3 spans 13 amino acids. After removal of 5 bases from V and 7 bases from J, the junction contained 4 bases not matched to a gene. CDR3 DNA sequence: TGTGCCAGTAGTCCCCGGACTAGCGGGACCCAGTACTTC. Protein: CASSPRTSGTQYF.

This sequence joins TRBV7-8 and TRBJ2-7; no clear D. CDR1 and CDR2 (germline): SGHVS, FQNEAQ. The ends were cut back, 1 base at V and 2 bases at J, with 9 bases in the middle. The CDR3 runs 14 residues. CDR3 nucleotide sequence: TGTGCCAGCAGCTTAGTGGCAGGAACCTACGAGCAGTACTTC. Encoded protein: CASSLVAGTYEQYF.

This rearrangement joins TRBV4-3 to TRBJ1-3; no firm D call. V was pared by 2 bases and J by 0 bases, with 8 bases between. The CDR3 length is 15 residues. The V gene's germline CDR1 is LGHNA and CDR2 YSLEER. The CDR3 here is CASSQRSDSGNTIYF. The CDR3 coding sequence is TGCGCCAGCAGCCAAAGGTCAGACTCTGGAAACACCATATATTTT.

This chain links TRBV28 with TRBJ1-1; no reliable D call. Per germline, CDR1 MDHEN and CDR2 SYDVKM. The CDR3 is 13 amino acids. V lost 6 bases and J lost 0, with 8 bases in between. The CDR3 sequence is CASRPGLNTEAFF. The DNA of the CDR3 is TGTGCCAGCAGACCAGGCCTGAACACTGAAGCTTTCTTT.

This rearrangement joins TRBV7-9 to TRBJ2-3; D not resolved. The CDR3 is made up of 17 amino acids. The V and J ends lost 5 bases and 0 bases respectively, with 18 bases between them. Germline loops: CDR1 SEHNR, CDR2 FQNEAQ (reference sequence). The CDR3 is CASSPWVAAVSTDTQYF. The CDR3 DNA is TGTGCCAGCAGCCCTTGGGTTGCAGCCGTTAGCACAGATACGCAGTATTTT.

The chain joins TRBV7-2 to TRBJ2-7; 13 bases are a match to TRBD2. Losses at the gene ends were 1 base for V and 5 bases for J; bases not matched to a gene: 5. Germline values: CDR1 SGHTA, CDR2 FQGNSA. The CDR3 contains 16 residues. The CDR3 DNA sequence: TGTGCCAGCAGCTTAGAGGGGACTAGCGGGACCCACGAGCAGTACTTC. Translated, it gives CASSLEGTSGTHEQYF.